This TCR beta chain was identified in a study of blood T cells in healthy people across ages. Overall study results and limits: Roughly linearly, TCR beta diversity per million T cells fell as age increased. When set beside aged donors, long-lived donors presented more naive CD4+ cells and higher diversity.

CDR3 length: 15 amino acids. Germline CDR1 reads LGHDT; CDR2 reads YNNKEL (reference sequence). Notes on this clonotype: Its antigen is unknown.

The sample, approximately 10 milliliters of peripheral blood, was drawn from each donor. A second PCR of 7 to 11 cycles used a sample-barcoded 5' primer and a J-beta primer mix. TCRdb reprocessed the 5' RACE reads with MiXCR, giving one entry per CDR3 protein. Of some 560,000 distinct CDR3 sequences detected, approximately 26% appear once; the ten largest clones hold about 3.3%. The same sample was also used in a study of T cells of mothers and their children. That work adds: Once extracted, all RNA went into cDNA synthesis at roughly 1.4 ug per 15 ul.

The gene calls are TRBV3-1 and TRBJ2-1, with 8 positions matching TRBD1. TRBJ2-7 explains the end of the DNA better; the J call may be wrong. Sequenced: blood. The TCR originated in a boy between 2 and 10 years old in good health. Here the CDR3 reads CASSQRQGPVYEQYF. The CDR3 bases are TGTGCCAGCAGCCAGAGACAGGGGCCAGTTTACGAGCAGTACTTC.